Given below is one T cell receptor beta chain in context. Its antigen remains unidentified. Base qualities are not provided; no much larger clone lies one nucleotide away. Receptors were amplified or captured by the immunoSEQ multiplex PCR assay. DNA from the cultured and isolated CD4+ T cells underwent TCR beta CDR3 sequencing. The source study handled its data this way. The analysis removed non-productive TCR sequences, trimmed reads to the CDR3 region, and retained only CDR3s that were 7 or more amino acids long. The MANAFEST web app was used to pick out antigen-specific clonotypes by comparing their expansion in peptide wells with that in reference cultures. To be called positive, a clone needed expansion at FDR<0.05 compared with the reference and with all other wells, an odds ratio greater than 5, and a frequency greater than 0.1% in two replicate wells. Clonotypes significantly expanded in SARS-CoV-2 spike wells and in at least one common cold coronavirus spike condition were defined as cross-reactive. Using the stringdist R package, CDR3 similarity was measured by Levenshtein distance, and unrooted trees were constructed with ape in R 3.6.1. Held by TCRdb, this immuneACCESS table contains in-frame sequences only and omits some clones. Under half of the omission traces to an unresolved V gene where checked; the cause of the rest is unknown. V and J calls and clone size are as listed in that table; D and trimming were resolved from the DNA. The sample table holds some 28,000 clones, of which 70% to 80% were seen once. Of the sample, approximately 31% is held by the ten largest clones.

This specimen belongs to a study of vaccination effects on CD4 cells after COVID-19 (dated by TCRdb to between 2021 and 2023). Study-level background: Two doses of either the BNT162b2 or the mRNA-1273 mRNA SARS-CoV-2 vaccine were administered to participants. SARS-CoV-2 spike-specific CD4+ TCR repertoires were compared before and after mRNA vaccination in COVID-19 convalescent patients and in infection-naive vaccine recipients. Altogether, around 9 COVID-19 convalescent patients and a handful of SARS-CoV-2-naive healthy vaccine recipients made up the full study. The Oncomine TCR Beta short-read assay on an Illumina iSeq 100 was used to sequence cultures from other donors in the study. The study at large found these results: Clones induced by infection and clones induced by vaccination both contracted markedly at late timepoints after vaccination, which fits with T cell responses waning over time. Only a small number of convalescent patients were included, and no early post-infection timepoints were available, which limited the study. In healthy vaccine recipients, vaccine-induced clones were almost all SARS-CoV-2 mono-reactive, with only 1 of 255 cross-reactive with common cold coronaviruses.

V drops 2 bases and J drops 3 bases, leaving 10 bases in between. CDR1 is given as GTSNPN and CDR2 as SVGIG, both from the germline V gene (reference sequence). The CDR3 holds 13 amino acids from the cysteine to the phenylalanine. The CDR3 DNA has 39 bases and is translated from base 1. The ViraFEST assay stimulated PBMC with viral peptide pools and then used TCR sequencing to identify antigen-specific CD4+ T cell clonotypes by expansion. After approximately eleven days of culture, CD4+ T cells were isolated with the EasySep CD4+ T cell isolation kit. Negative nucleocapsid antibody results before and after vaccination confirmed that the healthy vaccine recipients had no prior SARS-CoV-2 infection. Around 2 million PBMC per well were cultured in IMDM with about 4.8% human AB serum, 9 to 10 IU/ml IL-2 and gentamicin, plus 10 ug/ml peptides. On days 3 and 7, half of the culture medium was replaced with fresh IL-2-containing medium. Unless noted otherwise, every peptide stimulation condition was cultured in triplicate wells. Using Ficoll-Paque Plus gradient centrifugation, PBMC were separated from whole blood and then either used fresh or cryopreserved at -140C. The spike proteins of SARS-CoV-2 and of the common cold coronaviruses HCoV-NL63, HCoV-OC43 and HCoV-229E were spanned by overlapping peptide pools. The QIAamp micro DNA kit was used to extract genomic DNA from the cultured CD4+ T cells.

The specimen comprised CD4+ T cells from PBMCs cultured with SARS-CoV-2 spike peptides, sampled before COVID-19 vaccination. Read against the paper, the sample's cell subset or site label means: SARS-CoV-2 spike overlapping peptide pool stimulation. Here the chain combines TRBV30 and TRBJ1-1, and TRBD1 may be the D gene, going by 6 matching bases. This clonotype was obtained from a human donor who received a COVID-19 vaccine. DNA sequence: TGTGCCTGGAGTCCCAGGGGCTACACTGAAGCTTTCTTT. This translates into CAWSPRGYTEAFF.